This note documents a single TCR beta chain sequence. Its antigen is not known. The same CDR3 can be traced to other DNA sequences in this sample. These data are taken from a study of cytomegalovirus exposure and HLA in healthy donors. About the research overall: A prior analysis found roughly 110 million unique TCR beta sequences from 150 million to 200 million T cells.

The CDR3 consists of 15 residues. V was pared by 5 bases and J by 4 bases, with 5 bases of the junction left unmatched. Germline V gene lookup returns CDR1 SEHNR and CDR2 FQNEAQ (reference sequence). The study's findings and limits: As was reported, the HLA-A and HLA-B alleles of most subjects were accurately predicted from TCR beta sequences. In a later analysis, at a false discovery rate of 0.05, 15,000 to 20,000 TCR beta sequences were associated with HLA alleles. HLA restriction was apparent for most CMV-associated TCR beta chains in a later analysis.

Primers for the PCR totalled 60 Vbeta and 13 Jbeta. The assay was immunoSEQ multiplex PCR, and TCRdb's table has in-frame clones only and misses some. Across 150,000 to 250,000 clones, the top ten clones capture roughly 0.74% of the sample. The source is a boy younger than 18 in good health and CMV-seronegative. V gene TRBV7-9 combines with J gene TRBJ2-7, with 13 bases that match TRBD2. Sequenced input: PBMCs. The CDR3 here is CASSPRLAGGYEQYF. The CDR3 DNA follows: TGTGCCAGCAGCCCCCGACTAGCGGGGGGATACGAGCAGTACTTC.